The 24 T cell receptor beta chains given below trace back to one sample, sequenced in a study of CD8 T cells in Susac syndrome. Reverse transcription of roughly 0.5 to 1 ug RNA used random hexamers. TCRdb recomputed calls from the immunoSEQ multiplex PCR reads with MiXCR, one row per CDR3 protein. The data hold fewer than 350,000 distinct CDR3 sequences, with over 75% observed a single time. Input material: CD8+ T cells from PBMCs. These receptors all stem from a human donor with multiple sclerosis.

V gene TRBV5-1 combines with J gene TRBJ2-1, with D maybe TRBD2 (5 bases). Per germline, CDR1 SGHRS and CDR2 YFSETQ. The CDR3 has 15 amino acids. Trimming left V 0 bases short and J 3 bases short, with 10 bases between. The CDR3 here is CASSLESGNYNEQFF. As DNA, the CDR3 is TGCGCCAGCAGCTTGGAGTCGGGGAACTACAATGAGCAGTTCTTC.

The chain carries TRBV3-1 and TRBJ2-7; D may be TRBD2 (5 bases). Germline CDR1 reads LGHDT; CDR2 reads YNNKEL (reference sequence). Trimming cost V 0 bases and J 4 bases, with 13 bases left between them. The CDR3 has 15 amino acids. The CDR3 region is CASSQDLNSGYEQYF. CDR3 coding DNA: TGTGCCAGCAGCCAAGATCTCAATTCGGGGTACGAGCAGTACTTC.

The gene calls are TRBV5-8 and TRBJ2-5; 8 bases align to TRBD1. Trimming took 1 base from V and 5 from J; bases not matched to a gene: 10. The CDR3 is 16 amino acids. Germline-derived CDR1 and CDR2 are SGHTS and YDEGEE. For the CDR3, the DNA is TGTGCCAGCAGCTTGTGGGGGACAGGCCGGCGGGAGACCCAGTACTTC. Its translation: CASSLWGTGRRETQYF.

The chain uses TRBV5-4 and TRBJ2-1; either TRBD1 or TRBD2 may supply D (5 bases each). Germline V gene lookup returns CDR1 SGHNT and CDR2 YYREEE (reference sequence). The CDR3 runs 13 residues. Trimming took off 4 bases at V and 9 bases at J, with 14 bases between the two ends. The CDR3 region has the DNA TGTGCCAGCAGCGTTGGGACCGCTGGTGAGCAGTTCTTC. Encoded protein: CASSVGTAGEQFF. Full variable domain (missing parts from reference TRBV5-4 and TRBJ2-1): ETGVTQSPTHLIKTRGQQVTLRCSSQSGHNTVSWYQQALGQGPQFIFQYYREEENGRGNFPPRFSGLQFPNYSSELNVNALELDDSALYLCASSVGTAGEQFFGPGTRLTVL.

The J gene is TRBJ1-1, the V gene TRBV10-3; unclear D gene. V lost 10 bases to trimming and J lost 1 base, with 7 bases between them. Germline loops: CDR1 ENHRY, CDR2 SYGVKD. CDR3 length equals 11 residues. CDR3 in DNA: TGTGCCACGAAAGCGAACACTGAAGCTTTCTTT. Its translation is CATKANTEAFF.

V usage is TRBV7-2 and J usage is TRBJ2-2; a weak D match, TRBD2 (6 bases). CDR1 and CDR2 from the germline V gene are SGHTA and FQGNSA. V was cut by 5 bases and J by 4 bases, with 17 bases left in between. The CDR3 length is 16 residues. In DNA form, the CDR3 reads TGTGCCAGCAGCGCTGAACCGATGGGGGGCACCGGGGAGCTGTTTTTT. The encoded protein is CASSAEPMGGTGELFF.

This sequence joins TRBV30 and TRBJ2-1; 9 bases line up with TRBD2. The germline CDR1 and CDR2 sequences are GTSNPN and SVGIG (reference sequence). The CDR3 covers 14 residues. Trimming at V came to 2 bases and at J to 5 bases, leaving 4 bases not matched to a gene. CDR3 loop: CAWSSGGRHNEQFF. CDR3 DNA: TGTGCCTGGAGTAGCGGGGGGCGCCACAATGAGCAGTTCTTC.

This rearrangement joins TRBV24-1 to TRBJ2-1, with TRBD1 matching over 8 bases. Germline loops: CDR1 KGHDR, CDR2 SFDVKD. There are 17 residues in the CDR3. V trimming: 4 bases; J trimming: 4 bases; junction bases outside the gene matches: 11. CDR3 loop: CATSDPGTRTGYNEQFF. The CDR3 DNA is TGTGCCACCAGTGACCCCGGGACCCGGACAGGGTACAATGAGCAGTTCTTC.

CDR3 region: CASSQGQRKETQYF. The CDR3 DNA reads as TGTGCCAGCAGTCAGGGACAGAGGAAAGAGACCCAGTACTTC. This chain connects TRBV12-3 or TRBV12-4 to TRBJ2-5, with 7 bases that match TRBD1. CDR3 length equals 14 residues. The ends lost 5 bases at V and 3 bases at J; junction bases unmatched: 6.

The CDR3 region has the DNA TGTGCCAGCAGTGAAGGTGTCGAAGCTAGCGGGAGCGCGAGCTCCTACAATGAGCAGTTCTTC. Its protein product is CASSEGVEASGSASSYNEQFF. This chain uses TRBV25-1 with TRBJ2-1; 10 nucleotides align to TRBD2. The germline gives CDR1 MGHDK, CDR2 SYGVNS. Unmatched junction bases numbered 16, after V lost 2 bases and J lost 0 bases. This CDR3 is built from 21 residues. Full variable domain (remainder filled in from reference TRBV25-1 and TRBJ2-1): EADIYQTPRYLVIGTGKKITLECSQTMGHDKMYWYQQDPGMELHLIHYSYGVNSTEKGDLSSESTVSRIRTEHFPLTLESARPSHTSQYLCASSEGVEASGSASSYNEQFFGPGTRLTVL.

This chain links TRBV19 with TRBJ2-1; 8 bases align to TRBD2. Germline V gives CDR1 LNHDA, CDR2 SQIVND (reference sequence). Trimming removed 5 bases from V and 0 bases from J; junction bases left unmatched: 15. The CDR3 has 19 residues. CDR3 DNA sequence: TGTGCCAGTAGTCTCTCGGCGGGACGGGGGGGGAGCTCCTACAATGAGCAGTTCTTC. Its translation: CASSLSAGRGGSSYNEQFF.

The gene calls are TRBV27 and TRBJ1-1, with D possibly TRBD1 on 6 matching bases. This CDR3 is built from 14 residues. Germline CDR1 reads MNHEY; CDR2 reads SMNVEV (reference sequence). The V and J ends lost 5 bases and 2 bases respectively, with 12 bases between them. The CDR3 sequence is CASSTCRGNTEAFF. For the CDR3, the DNA is TGTGCCAGCAGTACCTGCAGGGGTAACACTGAAGCTTTCTTT.

V is TRBV9 and J is TRBJ1-2, with 7 nucleotides matching TRBD1. The trim removed 4 bases at V and 4 bases at J, leaving 7 bases unmatched. Germline V gene data show CDR1 as SGDLS and CDR2 as YYNGEE. CDR3 length equals 14 residues. CDR3 loop: CASSSRTGIYGYTF. Here the CDR3 DNA reads TGTGCCAGCAGCAGCAGGACAGGAATCTATGGCTACACCTTC.

The rearrangement uses TRBV4-3 and TRBJ1-4, with TRBD1 as a possible D gene (5 bases). V was clipped by 0 bases and J by 7 bases, with 12 bases between them. In germline, CDR1 is LGHNA, CDR2 YSLEER. This CDR3 is built from 15 residues. The chain's CDR3 is CASSQEGVGSEKLFF. The CDR3 nucleotides read TGCGCCAGCAGCCAAGAAGGGGTGGGTTCTGAAAAACTGTTTTTT.

The chain combines TRBV6-2 or TRBV6-3 with TRBJ2-3; D unresolved. Between the trimmed V and J ends, which lost 5 bases and 2 bases, there was a span of 8 bases. The germline V gene encodes CDR1 MNHEY and CDR2 SVGEGT. The CDR3 runs 13 residues. CDR3 region: CASSPFFTDTQYF. CDR3 in DNA: TGTGCCAGCAGTCCTTTCTTCACAGATACGCAGTATTTT.

This clonotype was counted a few times. The chain joins TRBV4-1 to TRBJ2-7; TRBD1 is a possible D gene (5 bases). The CDR3 totals 15 residues. CDR1 and CDR2 (germline): MGHRA, YSYEKL. The V and J ends lost 1 base and 1 base respectively, with 11 bases between them. The CDR3 DNA reads as TGCGCCAGCAGCCAAGGTAGTCAGGGATCCTACGAGCAGTACTTC. It encodes CASSQGSQGSYEQYF.

The chain carries TRBV7-3 and TRBJ2-1; 9 nucleotides align to TRBD1. The CDR3 length is 11 residues. Germline CDR1 reads SGHTA; CDR2 reads FQGTGA. Trimming at V came to 3 bases and at J to 14 bases, leaving 2 bases not matched to a gene. The CDR3 loop reads CASSFGTGKFF. In DNA form, the CDR3 reads TGTGCCAGCAGCTTCGGGACAGGGAAGTTCTTC. Combining the CDR3 with reference TRBV7-3 and TRBJ2-1 gives the whole variable domain GAGVSQTPSNKVTEKGKYVELRCDPISGHTALYWYRQSLGQGPEFLIYFQGTGAADDSGLPNDRFFAVRPEGSVSTLKIQRTERGDSAVYLCASSFGTGKFFGPGTRLTVL.

The chain is built from TRBV11-3 and TRBJ2-2, with 8 bases identical to TRBD1. This CDR3 is built from 17 residues. Trimming at V came to 5 bases and at J to 4 bases, leaving 12 bases not matched to a gene. Per germline, CDR1 SGHNT and CDR2 YENEEA. Here the CDR3 reads CASSPRGTGESTGELFF. In DNA, the CDR3 is TGTGCCAGCAGCCCTCGCGGGACAGGCGAAAGCACCGGGGAGCTGTTTTTT.

This chain connects TRBV9 to TRBJ2-1, with TRBD2 matching over 9 bases. The trim removed 3 bases at V and 8 bases at J, leaving 9 bases unmatched. Germline-derived CDR1 and CDR2 are SGDLS and YYNGEE. The CDR3 is 15 residues long. The CDR3 DNA follows: TGTGCCAGCAGCGGTAGCGGGGGCCGAACCTATGAGCAGTTCTTC. Translated: CASSGSGGRTYEQFF. Together with reference TRBV9 and TRBJ2-1, the CDR3 gives the full variable domain: DSGVTQTPKHLITATGQRVTLRCSPRSGDLSVYWYQQSLDQGLQFLIQYYNGEERAKGNILERFSAQQFPDLHSELNLSSLELGDSALYFCASSGSGGRTYEQFFGPGTRLTVL.

The chain combines TRBV20-1 with TRBJ2-5; 14 bases are a match to TRBD2. The junction had 13 bases not matched to a gene; V was cut back by 0 bases and J by 4 bases. There are 19 residues in the CDR3. Germline V gene lookup returns CDR1 DFQATT and CDR2 SNEGSKA (reference sequence). CDR3 coding DNA: TGCAGTGCTAGAGATTGGAACTTCGAGGGACTAGCGGGAGTAGAGACCCAGTACTTC. Protein sequence: CSARDWNFEGLAGVETQYF.

Remarks on this clonotype: One end of the junction fails to match germline, which may point to a read error. The chain is built from TRBV7-9 and TRBJ2-1; 13 bases map to TRBD2. Germline CDR1 is SEHNR and CDR2 is FQNEAQ (reference sequence). This CDR3 region has 12 residues. CDR3 coding DNA: TGTGCCGGCAGCTTCGGGACTAGCGGGGTTGTCTTC. Translated, it gives CAGSFGTSGVVF.

J is TRBJ2-7 and V is TRBV6-2 or TRBV6-3, with a tentative D call TRBD2 (5 bases). Germline loops: CDR1 MNHEY, CDR2 SVGEGT. The CDR3 runs to 17 residues. Trimming removed 0 bases at V and 3 bases at J, with 18 bases between. The CDR3 reads CASSYSPREVADYEQYF. CDR3 nucleotide sequence: TGTGCCAGCAGTTACTCGCCCCGGGAAGTAGCTGACTACGAGCAGTACTTC.

The genes are TRBV15 and TRBJ2-6, with TRBD1 as a possible D gene (6 bases). This CDR3 has 13 amino acids. The germline V gene encodes CDR1 LNHNV and CDR2 YYDKDF (reference sequence). V lost 2 bases and J lost 11, with 10 bases in between. CDR3 in DNA: TGTGCCACCAGCAGAAACAGGGTCGACGTCCTGACTTTC. It translates to CATSRNRVDVLTF.

This chain uses TRBV10-2 with TRBJ1-1; D remains unclear. CDR3 length: 14 amino acids. V lost 3 bases to trimming and J lost 1 base, with 9 bases between them. CDR1 is WSHSY and CDR2 is SAAADI in the germline V gene. The CDR3 DNA sequence: TGCGCCAGCAGTGATGACCTTTCGAACACTGAAGCTTTCTTT. It yields the protein CASSDDLSNTEAFF.